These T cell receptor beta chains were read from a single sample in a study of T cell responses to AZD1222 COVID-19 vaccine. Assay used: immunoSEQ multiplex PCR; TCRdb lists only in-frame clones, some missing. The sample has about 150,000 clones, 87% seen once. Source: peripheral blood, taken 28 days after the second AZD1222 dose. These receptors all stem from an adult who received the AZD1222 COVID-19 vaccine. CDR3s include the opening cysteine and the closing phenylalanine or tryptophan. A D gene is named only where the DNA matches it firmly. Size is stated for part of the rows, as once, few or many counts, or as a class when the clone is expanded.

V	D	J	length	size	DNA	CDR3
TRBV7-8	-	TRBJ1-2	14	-	TGTGCCAGCAGCTTAGTAGTCAGCAACTATGGCTACACCTTC	CASSLVVSNYGYTF
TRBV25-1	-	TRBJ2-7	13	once	TGTGCCAGCAGTGACTGGGACACTCCCCGGCGGTACTTC	CASSDWDTPRRYF
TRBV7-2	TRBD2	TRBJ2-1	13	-	TGTGCCACCCGGACTAGCGGGAGTTATGAGCAGTTCTTC	CATRTSGSYEQFF
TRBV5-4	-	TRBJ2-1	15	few	TGTGCCAGCAGCTTGGAGCAGGGTGTCCACAATGAGCAGTTCTTC	CASSLEQGVHNEQFF
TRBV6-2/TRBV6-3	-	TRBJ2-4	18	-	TGTGCCAGCAGTTACCAAGGGGGGAAGGGAGGGAGGAAAAACATTCAGTACTTC	CASSYQGGKGGRKNIQYF
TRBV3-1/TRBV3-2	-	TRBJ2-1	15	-	TGTGCCAGCAGCCAAGAGGTGACAACCTACAATGAGCAGTTCTTC	CASSQEVTTYNEQFF
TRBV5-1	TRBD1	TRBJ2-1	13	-	TGCGCCACCGGGACAGGGGGGAATAGTGAGCAGTTCTTC	CATGTGGNSEQFF
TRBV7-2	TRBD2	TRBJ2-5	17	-	TGTGCCAGCAGCTTAGGCATTGGCGGGAGATTTCAAGAGACCCAGTACTTC	CASSLGIGGRFQETQYF
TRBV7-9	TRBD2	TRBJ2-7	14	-	TGTGCCAGCAGCTTAGCGGGAGGGTCCTCCGAGCTGTACTTC	CASSLAGGSSELYF
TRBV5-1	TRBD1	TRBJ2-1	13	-	TGCGCCAGCAGCTTGGCCCCCGGGACAGGGTGGTTCTTC	CASSLAPGTGWFF
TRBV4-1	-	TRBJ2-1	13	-	TGCGCCAGCAGCCTAGAGAGGGCCAATGAGCAGTTCTTC	CASSLERANEQFF
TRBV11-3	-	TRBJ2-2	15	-	TGTGCCAGCAGCTTATCGTCGAAGAACACCGGGGAGCTGTTTTTT	CASSLSSKNTGELFF
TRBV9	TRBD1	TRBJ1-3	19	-	TGTGCCAGCAGCCTTACGGGACAGGGGCCCGGCACCTCTGGAAACACCATATATTTT	CASSLTGQGPGTSGNTIYF
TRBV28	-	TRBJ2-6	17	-	TGTGCCAGCAATACGGCAGGAACCCAATCTGGGGCCAACGTCCTGACTTTC	CASNTAGTQSGANVLTF
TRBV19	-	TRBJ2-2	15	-	TGTGCCAGTAGTCTTCTAGGAGTAAACACCGGGGAGCTGTTTTTT	CASSLLGVNTGELFF
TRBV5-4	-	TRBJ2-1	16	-	TGTGCCAGCAGCTTGGCAGGGGGGGGGTCCTACAATGAGCAGTTCTTC	CASSLAGGGSYNEQFF
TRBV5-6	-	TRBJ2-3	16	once	TGTGCCAGCAGCTTGGACGGCTCAGGTGCCCCAGATACGCAGTATTTT	CASSLDGSGAPDTQYF
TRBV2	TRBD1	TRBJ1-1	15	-	TGTGCCAGCAGTGGACGGACAGGCGGAAACACTGAAGCTTTCTTT	CASSGRTGGNTEAFF
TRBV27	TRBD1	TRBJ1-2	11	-	TGTGCCGCAGGGGGCGAGGATGGCTACACCTTC	CAAGGEDGYTF
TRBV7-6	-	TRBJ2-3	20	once	TGTGCCAGCAGCTTAGGAATAACCAGCGCTTACTTTTCGGGGACAGATACGCAGTATTTT	CASSLGITSAYFSGTDTQYF
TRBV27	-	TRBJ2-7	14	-	TGTGCCAGCAAATCCCAGGCAGCGTCCTACGAGCAGTACTTC	CASKSQAASYEQYF
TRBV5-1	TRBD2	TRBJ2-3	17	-	TGCGCCAGCAGCGTGCGGCGCCAGCGGGACTCCACAGATACGCAGTATTTT	CASSVRRQRDSTDTQYF
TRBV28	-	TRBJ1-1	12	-	TGTGCCAGCAGAACACAGGGCGCTGAAGCTTTCTTT	CASRTQGAEAFF
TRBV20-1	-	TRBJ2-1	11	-	TGCAGTGCTAGAGAGTCGAATGAGCAGTTCTTC	CSARESNEQFF